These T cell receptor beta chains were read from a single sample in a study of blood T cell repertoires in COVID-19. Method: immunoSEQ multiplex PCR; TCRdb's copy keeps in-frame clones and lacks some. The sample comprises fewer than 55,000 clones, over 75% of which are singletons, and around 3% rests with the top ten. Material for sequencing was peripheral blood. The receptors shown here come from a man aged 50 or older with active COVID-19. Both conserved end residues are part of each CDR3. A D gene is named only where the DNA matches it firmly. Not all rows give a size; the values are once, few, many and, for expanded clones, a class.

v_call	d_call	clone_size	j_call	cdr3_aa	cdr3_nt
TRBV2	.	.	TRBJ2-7	CASIRDSSSEQYF	TGTGCCAGCATCCGGGATAGTTCGAGCGAGCAGTACTTC
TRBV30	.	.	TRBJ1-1	CAWTPGKNTEAFF	TGTGCCTGGACTCCAGGCAAGAACACTGAAGCTTTCTTT
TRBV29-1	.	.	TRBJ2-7	CSVIAINSYEQYF	TGCAGCGTTATAGCGATTAACTCCTACGAGCAGTACTTC
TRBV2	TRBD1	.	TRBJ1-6	CASATQRDSSPLHF	TGTGCCAGCGCCACCCAGAGGGACAGCTCACCCCTCCACTTT
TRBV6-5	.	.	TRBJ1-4	CASSYSAGPEKLFF	TGTGCCAGCAGTTATTCGGCAGGTCCCGAAAAACTGTTTTTT
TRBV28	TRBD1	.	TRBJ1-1	CASRDRLNTEAFF	TGTGCCAGCAGGGACAGGTTGAACACTGAAGCTTTCTTT
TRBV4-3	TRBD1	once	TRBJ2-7	CASSQGTGWGEQYF	TGCGCCAGCAGCCAGGGGACAGGATGGGGCGAGCAGTACTTC
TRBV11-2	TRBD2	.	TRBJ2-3	CASSNVAGRSTDTQYF	TGTGCCAGCAGCAACGTAGCGGGCCGGAGCACAGATACGCAGTATTTT
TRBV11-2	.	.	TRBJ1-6	CASSGPRAGRRSPLHF	TGTGCCAGCAGCGGACCCCGGGCAGGGAGGAGGTCACCCCTCCACTTT
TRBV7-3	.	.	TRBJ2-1	CASSPQGLRGSNEQFF	TGTGCCAGCAGCCCGCAAGGTTTAAGGGGAAGCAATGAGCAGTTCTTC
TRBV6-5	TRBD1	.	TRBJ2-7	CASIEQGQAYEQYF	TGTGCCAGCATCGAACAGGGGCAGGCCTACGAGCAGTACTTC